The sample holds a few counts of the clone carrying this TCR beta chain. Its matching antigen is unknown. This sample is drawn from a study of T cells after yellow fever vaccination. Whole-study context: SMART-Seq v4 Ultra Low Input handled preparation of low-cell-number fractions.

Trimming removed 0 bases from V and 5 bases from J, with 9 bases in between. Per germline, CDR1 SGDLS and CDR2 YYNGEE. CDR3 length: 14 amino acids. Study-wide findings and caveats: Post-booster samples contained most primary-vaccination clones (nearly 98% CD4, 70% to 90% CD8). High-abundance clonotypes from the bulk population could contaminate FACS-sorted repertoires. A minor fraction of clonotypes spanned both CD4 and CD8 compartments.

TCRdb reanalysed the 5' RACE reads using MiXCR and keeps one entry per CDR3 protein. Of about 260,000 distinct CDR3 sequences detected, over 4.5% appear once; the ten largest clones hold 2.5% to 4%. The sample consisted of CD4+ T cells sorted from PBMCs, taken on the day of the yellow fever booster vaccination. This TCR derives from a young man who received the YFV17D yellow fever vaccine. The chain recombines TRBV9 with TRBJ2-1; D possibly corresponds to TRBD2 (5 bases). The CDR3 loop reads CASSVAGVHNEQFF. CDR3 nucleotides: TGTGCCAGCAGCGTAGCCGGGGTCCACAATGAGCAGTTCTTC.